The source of this T cell receptor beta chain is a study of blood T cell repertoires in COVID-19. Produced via immunoSEQ multiplex PCR; TCRdb's table is partial and in-frame only. This sample has hundreds of thousands of clones; 80% to 90% occur once, and the top ten carry around 4.4%. The sample taken for sequencing was peripheral blood. This clonotype was obtained from a woman in her twenties or thirties with acute or convalescent COVID-19.

The CDR3 loop is CASSLRTSGGGVYEQYF. The CDR3 DNA sequence: TGTGCCAGCAGCCTAAGGACTAGCGGGGGGGGAGTCTACGAGCAGTACTTC. This chain connects TRBV3-1 (or the pseudogene TRBV3-2) to TRBJ2-7, with 15 bases lining up with TRBD2. Germline assignment: CDR1 LGHDT and CDR2 YNNKEL (reference sequence). The CDR3 has 17 amino acids. Germline trimming cut 4 bases from V and 3 bases from J; bases unmatched to any gene: 7.